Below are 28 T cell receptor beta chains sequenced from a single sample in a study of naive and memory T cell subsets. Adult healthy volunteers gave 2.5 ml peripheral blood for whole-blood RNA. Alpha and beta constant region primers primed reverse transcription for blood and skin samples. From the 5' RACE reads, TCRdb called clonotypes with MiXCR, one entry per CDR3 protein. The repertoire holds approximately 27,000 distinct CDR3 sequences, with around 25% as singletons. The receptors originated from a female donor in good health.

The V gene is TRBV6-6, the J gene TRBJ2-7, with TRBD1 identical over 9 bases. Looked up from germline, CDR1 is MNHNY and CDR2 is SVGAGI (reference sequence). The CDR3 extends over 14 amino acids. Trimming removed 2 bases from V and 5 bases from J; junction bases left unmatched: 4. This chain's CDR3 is CASSYETGGDEQYF. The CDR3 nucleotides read TGTGCCAGCAGTTACGAAACAGGGGGCGACGAGCAGTACTTC.

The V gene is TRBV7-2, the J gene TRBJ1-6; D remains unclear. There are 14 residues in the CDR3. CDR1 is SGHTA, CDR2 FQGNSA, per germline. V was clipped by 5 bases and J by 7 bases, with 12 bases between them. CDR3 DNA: TGTGCCAGCAGCCCCGGACTGATGAATTCACCCCTCCACTTT. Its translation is CASSPGLMNSPLHF.

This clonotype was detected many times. CDR3 protein: CASSNSNPGANVLTF. The CDR3 region has the DNA TGTGCCAGCAGCAACTCCAATCCCGGGGCCAACGTCCTGACTTTC. The V call is TRBV7-9, the J call TRBJ2-6; D remains ambiguous. V gave up 5 bases and J gave up 4 bases, with 12 bases separating them. Germline CDR1 and CDR2: SEHNR and FQNEAQ (reference sequence). This CDR3 contains 15 residues.

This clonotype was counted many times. CDR3 residues: CSASLRRTGLNIQYF. The CDR3 DNA follows: TGCAGTGCTAGCCTGAGACGGACAGGACTAAACATTCAGTACTTC. The chain recombines TRBV20-1 with TRBJ2-4; 7 bases agree with TRBD1. Germline loops: CDR1 DFQATT, CDR2 SNEGSKA (reference sequence). Germline trimming cut 3 bases from V and 6 bases from J; bases unmatched to any gene: 11. There are 15 residues in the CDR3.

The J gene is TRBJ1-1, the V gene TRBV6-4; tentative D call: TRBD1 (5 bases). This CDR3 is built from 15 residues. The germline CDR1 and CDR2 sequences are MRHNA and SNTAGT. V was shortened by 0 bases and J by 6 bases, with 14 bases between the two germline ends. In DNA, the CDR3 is TGTGCCAGCAGTGACTCATCTGGGGGTAGCCCTGAAGCTTTCTTT. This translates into CASSDSSGGSPEAFF.

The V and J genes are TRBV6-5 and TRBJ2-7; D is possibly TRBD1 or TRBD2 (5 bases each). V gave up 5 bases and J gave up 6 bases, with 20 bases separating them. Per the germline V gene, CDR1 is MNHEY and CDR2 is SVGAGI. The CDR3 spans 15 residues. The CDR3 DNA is TGTGCCAGCAGTGGGGCCGGGACCGAGGGTTCCGAGCAGTACTTC. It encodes CASSGAGTEGSEQYF.

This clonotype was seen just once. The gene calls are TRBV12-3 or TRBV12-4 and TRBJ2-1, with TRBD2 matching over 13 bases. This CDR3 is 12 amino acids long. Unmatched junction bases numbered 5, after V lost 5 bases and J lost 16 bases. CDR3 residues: CASSTSGRAPFF. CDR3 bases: TGTGCCAGCAGTACTAGCGGGAGGGCCCCATTCTTC.

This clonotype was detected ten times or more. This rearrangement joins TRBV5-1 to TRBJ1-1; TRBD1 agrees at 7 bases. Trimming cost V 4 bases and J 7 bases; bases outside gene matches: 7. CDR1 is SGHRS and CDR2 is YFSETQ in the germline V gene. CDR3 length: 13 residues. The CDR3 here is CASSLTGAIEAFF. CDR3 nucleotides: TGCGCCAGCAGCCTAACAGGGGCGATTGAAGCTTTCTTT.

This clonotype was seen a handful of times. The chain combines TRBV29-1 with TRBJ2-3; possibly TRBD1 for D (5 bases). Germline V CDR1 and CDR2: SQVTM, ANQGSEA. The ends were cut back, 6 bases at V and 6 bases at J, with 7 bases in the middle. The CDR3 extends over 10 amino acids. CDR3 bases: TGCAGCGTCAACAGGGATACGCAGTATTTT. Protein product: CSVNRDTQYF.

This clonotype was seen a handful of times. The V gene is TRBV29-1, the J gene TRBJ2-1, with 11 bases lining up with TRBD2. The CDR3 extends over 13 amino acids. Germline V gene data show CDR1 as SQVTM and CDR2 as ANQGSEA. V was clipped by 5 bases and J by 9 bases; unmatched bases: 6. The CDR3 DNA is TGCAGCGTTTCGGCTAGCGGGGGGCTTGAGCAGTTCTTC. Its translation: CSVSASGGLEQFF.

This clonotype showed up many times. For the CDR3, the DNA is TGTGCCAGCTCACACCGCCCAGAAGTCCCCTACAATGAGCAGTTCTTC. It specifies CASSHRPEVPYNEQFF. The chain recombines TRBV18 with TRBJ2-1; D is unclear. CDR1 KGHSH and CDR2 LQKENI come from the germline V gene. The germline V and J ends were trimmed by 4 bases and 2 bases, with 15 bases remaining between them. This CDR3 contains 16 residues.

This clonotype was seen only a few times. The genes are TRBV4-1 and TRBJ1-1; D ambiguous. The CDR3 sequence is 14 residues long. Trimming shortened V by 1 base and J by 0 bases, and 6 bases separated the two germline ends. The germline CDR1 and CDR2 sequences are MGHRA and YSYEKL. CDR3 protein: CASSQVGVNTEAFF. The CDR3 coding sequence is TGCGCCAGCAGCCAAGTCGGGGTGAACACTGAAGCTTTCTTT.

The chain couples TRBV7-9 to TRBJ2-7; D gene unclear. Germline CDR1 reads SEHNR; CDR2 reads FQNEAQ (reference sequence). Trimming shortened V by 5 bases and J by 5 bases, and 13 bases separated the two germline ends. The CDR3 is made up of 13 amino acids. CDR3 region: CASSGRKANEQYF. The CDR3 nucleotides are TGTGCCAGCAGCGGCCGGAAAGCCAACGAGCAGTACTTC.

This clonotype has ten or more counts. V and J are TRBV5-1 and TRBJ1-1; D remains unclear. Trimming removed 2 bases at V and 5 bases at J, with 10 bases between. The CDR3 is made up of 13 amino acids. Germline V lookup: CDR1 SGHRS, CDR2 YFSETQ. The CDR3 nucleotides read TGCGCCAGCAGCTTAATTGTCCGGACTGAAGCTTTCTTT. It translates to CASSLIVRTEAFF.

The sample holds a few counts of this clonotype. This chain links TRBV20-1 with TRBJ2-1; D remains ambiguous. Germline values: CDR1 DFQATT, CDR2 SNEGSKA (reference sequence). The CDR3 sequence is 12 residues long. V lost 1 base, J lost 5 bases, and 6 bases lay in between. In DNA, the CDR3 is TGCAGTGCTAGAGGCGCCCACAATGAGCAGTTCTTC. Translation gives CSARGAHNEQFF.

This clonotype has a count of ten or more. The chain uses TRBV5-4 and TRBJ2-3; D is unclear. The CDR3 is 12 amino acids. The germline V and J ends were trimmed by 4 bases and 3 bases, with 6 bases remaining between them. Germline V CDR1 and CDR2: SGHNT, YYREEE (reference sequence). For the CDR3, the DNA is TGTGCCAGCAGCATGGGAACAGATACGCAGTATTTT. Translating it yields CASSMGTDTQYF.

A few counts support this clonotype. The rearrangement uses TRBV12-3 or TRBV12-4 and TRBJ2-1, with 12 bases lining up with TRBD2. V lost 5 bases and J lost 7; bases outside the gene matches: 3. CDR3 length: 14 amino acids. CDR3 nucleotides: TGTGCCAGCAGTGTACTAGCGGGAGGTAATGAGCAGTTCTTC. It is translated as CASSVLAGGNEQFF.

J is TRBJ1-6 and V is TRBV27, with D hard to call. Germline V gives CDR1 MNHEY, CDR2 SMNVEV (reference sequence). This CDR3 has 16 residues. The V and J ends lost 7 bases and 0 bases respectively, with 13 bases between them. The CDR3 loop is CASTNPLSSYNSPLHF. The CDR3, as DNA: TGTGCCAGCACCAACCCCCTGAGCTCCTATAATTCACCCCTCCACTTT.

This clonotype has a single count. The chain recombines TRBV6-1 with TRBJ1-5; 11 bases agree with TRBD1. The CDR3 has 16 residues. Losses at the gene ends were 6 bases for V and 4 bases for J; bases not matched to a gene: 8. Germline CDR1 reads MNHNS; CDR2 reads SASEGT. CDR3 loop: CASRRGGQGGNQPQHF. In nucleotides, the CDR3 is TGTGCCAGCAGGAGGGGGGGACAGGGGGGAAATCAGCCCCAGCATTTT.

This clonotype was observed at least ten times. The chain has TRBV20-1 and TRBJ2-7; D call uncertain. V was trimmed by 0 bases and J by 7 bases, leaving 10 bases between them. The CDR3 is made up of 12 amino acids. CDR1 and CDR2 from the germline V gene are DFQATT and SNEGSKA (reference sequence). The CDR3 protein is CSARDPQREQYF. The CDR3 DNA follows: TGCAGTGCTAGAGACCCCCAAAGGGAGCAGTACTTC.

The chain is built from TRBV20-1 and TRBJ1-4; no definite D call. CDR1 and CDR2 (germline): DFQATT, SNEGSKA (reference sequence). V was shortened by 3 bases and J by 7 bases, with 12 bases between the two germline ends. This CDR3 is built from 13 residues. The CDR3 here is CSASTWAGEKLFF. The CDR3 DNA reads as TGCAGTGCTAGTACCTGGGCCGGTGAAAAACTGTTTTTT.

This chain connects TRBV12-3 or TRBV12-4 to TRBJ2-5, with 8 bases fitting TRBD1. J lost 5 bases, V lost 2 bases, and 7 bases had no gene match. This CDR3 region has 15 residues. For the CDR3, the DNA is TGTGCCAGCAGTTTATGGCAGGGGGCTGTTGAGACCCAGTACTTC. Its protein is CASSLWQGAVETQYF.

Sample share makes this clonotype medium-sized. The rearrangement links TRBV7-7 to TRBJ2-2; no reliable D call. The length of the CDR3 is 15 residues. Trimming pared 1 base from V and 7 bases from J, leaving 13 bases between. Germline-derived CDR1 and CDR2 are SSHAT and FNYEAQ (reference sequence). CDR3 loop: CASSLESLSGGELFF. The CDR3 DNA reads TGTGCCAGCAGCTTAGAATCACTATCGGGCGGGGAGCTGTTTTTT.

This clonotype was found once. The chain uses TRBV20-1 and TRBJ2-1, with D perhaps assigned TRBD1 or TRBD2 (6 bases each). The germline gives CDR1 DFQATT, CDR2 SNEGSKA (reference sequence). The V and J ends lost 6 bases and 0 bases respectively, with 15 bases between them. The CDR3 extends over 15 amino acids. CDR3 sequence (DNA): TGCAGTGCGTTAGGGGGGCCCAGCTCCTACAATGAGCAGTTCTTC. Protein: CSALGGPSSYNEQFF.

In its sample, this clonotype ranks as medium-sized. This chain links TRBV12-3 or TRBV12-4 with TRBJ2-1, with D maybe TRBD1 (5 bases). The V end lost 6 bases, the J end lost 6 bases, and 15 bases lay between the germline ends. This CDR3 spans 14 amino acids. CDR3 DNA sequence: TGTGCCAGCAGATTGCCGGACACCTCCAATGAGCAGTTCTTC. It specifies CASRLPDTSNEQFF.

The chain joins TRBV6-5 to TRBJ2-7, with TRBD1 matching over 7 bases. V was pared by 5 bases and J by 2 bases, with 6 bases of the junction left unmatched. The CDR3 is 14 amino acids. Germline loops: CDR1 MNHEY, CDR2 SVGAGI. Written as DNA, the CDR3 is TGTGCCAGCAGTCGACCGGGACAGACCTACGAGCAGTACTTC. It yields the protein CASSRPGQTYEQYF.

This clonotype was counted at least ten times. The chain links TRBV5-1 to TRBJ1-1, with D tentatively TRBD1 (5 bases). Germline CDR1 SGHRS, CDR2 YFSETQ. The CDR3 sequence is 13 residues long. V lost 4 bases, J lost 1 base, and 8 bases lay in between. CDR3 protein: CASSPRENTEAFF. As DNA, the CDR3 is TGCGCCAGCAGCCCCAGGGAGAACACTGAAGCTTTCTTT.

The CDR3 loop is CSAYRASSYEQYF. For the CDR3, the DNA is TGCAGTGCGTATAGGGCCAGCTCCTACGAGCAGTACTTC. The chain recombines TRBV20-1 with TRBJ2-7; D is unclear. There are 13 residues in the CDR3. Trimming took off 6 bases at V and 0 bases at J, with 12 bases between the two ends. Germline V gene lookup returns CDR1 DFQATT and CDR2 SNEGSKA (reference sequence).